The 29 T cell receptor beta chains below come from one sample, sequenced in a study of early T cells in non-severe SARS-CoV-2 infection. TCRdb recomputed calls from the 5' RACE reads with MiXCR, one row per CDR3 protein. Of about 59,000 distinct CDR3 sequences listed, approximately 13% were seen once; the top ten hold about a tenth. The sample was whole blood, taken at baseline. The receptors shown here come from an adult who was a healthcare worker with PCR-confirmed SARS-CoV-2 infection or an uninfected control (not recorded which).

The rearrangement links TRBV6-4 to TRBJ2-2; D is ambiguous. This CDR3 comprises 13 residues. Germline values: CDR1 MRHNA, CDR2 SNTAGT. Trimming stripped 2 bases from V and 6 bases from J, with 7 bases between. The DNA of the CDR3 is TGTGCCAGCAGTGACAGGGTGGCCGGGGAGCTGTTTTTT. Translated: CASSDRVAGELFF.

This CDR3 reads CASSYPGQGDTEAFF. In DNA, the CDR3 is TGTGCCAGCAGTTACCCCGGGCAGGGAGACACTGAAGCTTTCTTT. This chain joins TRBV6-5 and TRBJ1-1; weak D call: TRBD1 (5 bases). The CDR3 extends over 15 amino acids. In germline, CDR1 is MNHEY, CDR2 SVGAGI. Trimming removed 2 bases at V and 3 bases at J, with 13 bases between.

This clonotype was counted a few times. The CDR3 nucleotides read TGTGCCAGCAGCTTAACTAGCGGGAACTACGAGCAGTACTTC. As protein: CASSLTSGNYEQYF. V is TRBV7-8 and J is TRBJ2-7; 10 bases are shared with TRBD2. The ends lost 2 bases at V and 3 bases at J; junction bases unmatched: 1. CDR1 and CDR2 from the germline V gene are SGHVS and FQNEAQ. The CDR3 consists of 14 residues.

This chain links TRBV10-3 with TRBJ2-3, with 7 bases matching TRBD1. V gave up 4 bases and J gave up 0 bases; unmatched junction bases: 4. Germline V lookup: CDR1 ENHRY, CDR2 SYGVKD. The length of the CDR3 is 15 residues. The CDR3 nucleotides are TGTGCCATCAGTGGAACAGGGGCGAGCACAGATACGCAGTATTTT. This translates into CAISGTGASTDTQYF.

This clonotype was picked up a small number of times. The CDR3 region is CASSQDLTLTQPQHF. DNA for the CDR3: TGCGCCAGCAGCCAAGATCTGACCCTGACCCAGCCCCAGCATTTT. The chain combines TRBV4-3 with TRBJ1-5; D is unclear. The CDR3 is 15 amino acids. V shed 0 bases and J shed 7 bases, with 13 bases lying between them. Germline V gene data show CDR1 as LGHNA and CDR2 as YSLEER.

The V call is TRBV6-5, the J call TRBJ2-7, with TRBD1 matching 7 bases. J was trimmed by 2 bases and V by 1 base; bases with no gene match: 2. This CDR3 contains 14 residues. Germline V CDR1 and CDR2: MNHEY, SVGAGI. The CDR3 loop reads CASSYYRGPYEQYF. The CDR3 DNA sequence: TGTGCCAGCAGTTACTACAGGGGCCCCTACGAGCAGTACTTC.

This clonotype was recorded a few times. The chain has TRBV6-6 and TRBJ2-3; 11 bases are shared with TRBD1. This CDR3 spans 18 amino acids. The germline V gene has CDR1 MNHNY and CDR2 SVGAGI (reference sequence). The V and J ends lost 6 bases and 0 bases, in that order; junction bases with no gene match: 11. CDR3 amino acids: CASSAGTGGWSSTDTQYF. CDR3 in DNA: TGTGCCAGCAGCGCCGGGACAGGGGGATGGTCTAGCACAGATACGCAGTATTTT.

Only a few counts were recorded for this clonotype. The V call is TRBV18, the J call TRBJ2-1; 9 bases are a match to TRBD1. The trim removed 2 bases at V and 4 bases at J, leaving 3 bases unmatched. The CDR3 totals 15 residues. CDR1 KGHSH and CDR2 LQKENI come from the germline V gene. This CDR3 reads CASSPWGTGYNEQFF. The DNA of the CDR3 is TGTGCCAGCTCACCATGGGGGACAGGGTACAATGAGCAGTTCTTC.

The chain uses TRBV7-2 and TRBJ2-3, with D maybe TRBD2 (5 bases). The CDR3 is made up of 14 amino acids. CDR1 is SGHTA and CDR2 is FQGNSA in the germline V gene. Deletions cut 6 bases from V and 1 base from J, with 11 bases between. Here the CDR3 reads CASRREIRTDTQYF. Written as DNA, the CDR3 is TGTGCCAGCAGGAGGGAGATTCGCACAGATACGCAGTATTTT.

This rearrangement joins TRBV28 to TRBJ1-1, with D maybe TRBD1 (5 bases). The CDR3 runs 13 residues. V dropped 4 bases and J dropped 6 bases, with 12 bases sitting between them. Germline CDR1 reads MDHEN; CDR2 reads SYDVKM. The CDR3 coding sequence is TGTGCCAGCAGTTCTCCGGGGCGGGCTGAAGCTTTCTTT. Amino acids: CASSSPGRAEAFF. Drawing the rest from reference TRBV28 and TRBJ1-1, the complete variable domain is DVKVTQSSRYLVKRTGEKVFLECVQDMDHENMFWYRQDPGLGLRLIYFSYDVKMKEKGDIPEGYSVSREKKERFSLILESASTNQTSMYLCASSSPGRAEAFFGQGTRLTVV.

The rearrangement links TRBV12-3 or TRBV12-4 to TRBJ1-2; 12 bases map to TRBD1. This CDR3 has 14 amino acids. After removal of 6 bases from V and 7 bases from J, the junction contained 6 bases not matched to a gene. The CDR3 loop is CASRPGQGAFGYTF. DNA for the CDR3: TGTGCCAGCAGGCCGGGACAGGGGGCGTTTGGCTACACCTTC.

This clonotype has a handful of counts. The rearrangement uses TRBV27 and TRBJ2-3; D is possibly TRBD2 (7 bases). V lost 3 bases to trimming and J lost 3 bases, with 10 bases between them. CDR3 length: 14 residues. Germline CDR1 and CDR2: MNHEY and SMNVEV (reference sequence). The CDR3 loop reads CASSFGGLTDTQYF. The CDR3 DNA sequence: TGTGCCAGCAGTTTCGGGGGGCTGACAGATACGCAGTATTTT.

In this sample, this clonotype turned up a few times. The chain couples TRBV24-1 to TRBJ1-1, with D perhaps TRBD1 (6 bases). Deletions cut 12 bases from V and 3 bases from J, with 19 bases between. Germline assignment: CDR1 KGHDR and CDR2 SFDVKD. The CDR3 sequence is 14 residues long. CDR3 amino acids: CAAQMGAWDTEAFF. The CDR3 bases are TGTGCCGCCCAAATGGGGGCTTGGGACACTGAAGCTTTCTTT.

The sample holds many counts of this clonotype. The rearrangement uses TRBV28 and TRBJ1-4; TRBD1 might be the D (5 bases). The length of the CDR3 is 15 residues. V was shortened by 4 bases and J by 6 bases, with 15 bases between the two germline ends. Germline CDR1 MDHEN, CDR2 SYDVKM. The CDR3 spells CASSWGTGGDEKLFF. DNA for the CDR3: TGTGCCAGCAGTTGGGGGACTGGAGGGGATGAAAAACTGTTTTTT.

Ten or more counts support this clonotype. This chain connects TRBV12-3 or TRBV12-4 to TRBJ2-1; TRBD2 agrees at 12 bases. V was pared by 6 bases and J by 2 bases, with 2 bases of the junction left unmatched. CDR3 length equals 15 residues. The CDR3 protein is CASRLAGGTYNEQFF. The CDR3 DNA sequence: TGTGCCAGCAGGCTAGCGGGAGGGACCTACAATGAGCAGTTCTTC.

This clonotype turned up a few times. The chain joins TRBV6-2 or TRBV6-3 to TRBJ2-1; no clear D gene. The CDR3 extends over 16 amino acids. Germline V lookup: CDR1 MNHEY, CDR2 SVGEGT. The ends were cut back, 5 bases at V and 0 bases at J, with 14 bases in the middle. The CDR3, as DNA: TGTGCCAGCAGTACCTTAGAGTCGAGCTCCTACAATGAGCAGTTCTTC. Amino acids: CASSTLESSSYNEQFF.

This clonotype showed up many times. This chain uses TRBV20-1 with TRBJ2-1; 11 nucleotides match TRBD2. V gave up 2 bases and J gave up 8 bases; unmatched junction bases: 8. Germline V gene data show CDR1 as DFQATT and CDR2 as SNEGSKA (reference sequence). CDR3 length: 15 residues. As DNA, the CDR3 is TGCAGTGCTAGACGTAGCGGGGGGGCCTTTGATGAGCAGTTCTTC. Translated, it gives CSARRSGGAFDEQFF.

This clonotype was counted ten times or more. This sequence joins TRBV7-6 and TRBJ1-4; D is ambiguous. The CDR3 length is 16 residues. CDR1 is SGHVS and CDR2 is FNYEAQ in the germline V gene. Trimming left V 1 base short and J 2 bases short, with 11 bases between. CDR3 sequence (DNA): TGTGCCAGCAGCTTAGGGGGAGGGAAGACTAATGAAAAACTGTTTTTT. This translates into CASSLGGGKTNEKLFF.

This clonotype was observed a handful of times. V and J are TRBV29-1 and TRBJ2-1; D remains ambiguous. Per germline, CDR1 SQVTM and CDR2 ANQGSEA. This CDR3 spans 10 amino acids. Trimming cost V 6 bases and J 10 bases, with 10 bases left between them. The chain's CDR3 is CSVREAEQFF. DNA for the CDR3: TGCAGCGTCCGAGAGGCGGAGCAGTTCTTC.

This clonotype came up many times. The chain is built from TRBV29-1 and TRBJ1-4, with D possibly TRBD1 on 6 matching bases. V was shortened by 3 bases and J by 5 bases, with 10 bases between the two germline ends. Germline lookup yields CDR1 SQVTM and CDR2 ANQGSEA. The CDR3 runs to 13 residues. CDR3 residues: CSVEQGSNEKLFF. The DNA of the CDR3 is TGCAGCGTTGAGCAGGGGAGCAATGAAAAACTGTTTTTT.

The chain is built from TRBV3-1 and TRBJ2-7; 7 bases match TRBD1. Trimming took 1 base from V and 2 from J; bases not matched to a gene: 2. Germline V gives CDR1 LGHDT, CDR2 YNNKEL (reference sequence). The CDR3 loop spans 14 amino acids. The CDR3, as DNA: TGTGCCAGCAGCCAAGTGGGGACAGCCTACGAGCAGTACTTC. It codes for CASSQVGTAYEQYF.

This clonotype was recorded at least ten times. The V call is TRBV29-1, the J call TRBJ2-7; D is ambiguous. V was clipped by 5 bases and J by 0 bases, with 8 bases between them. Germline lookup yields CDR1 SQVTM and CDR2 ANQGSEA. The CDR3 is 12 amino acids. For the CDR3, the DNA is TGCAGCGTTCCGACCCTCTCCTACGAGCAGTACTTC. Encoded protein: CSVPTLSYEQYF.

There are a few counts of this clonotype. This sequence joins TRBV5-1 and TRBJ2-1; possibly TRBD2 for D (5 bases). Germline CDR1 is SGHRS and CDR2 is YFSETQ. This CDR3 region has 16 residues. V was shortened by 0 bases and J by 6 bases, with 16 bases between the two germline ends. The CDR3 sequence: CASSLAGTQAGNEQFF. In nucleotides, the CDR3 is TGCGCCAGCAGCTTGGCCGGCACCCAGGCGGGCAATGAGCAGTTCTTC.

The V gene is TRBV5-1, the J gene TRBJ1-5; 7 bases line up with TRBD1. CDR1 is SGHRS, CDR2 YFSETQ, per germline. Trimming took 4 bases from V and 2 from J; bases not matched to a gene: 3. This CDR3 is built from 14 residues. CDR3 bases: TGCGCCAGCAGCAGTGGACAGGGCAATCAGCCCCAGCATTTT. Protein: CASSSGQGNQPQHF.

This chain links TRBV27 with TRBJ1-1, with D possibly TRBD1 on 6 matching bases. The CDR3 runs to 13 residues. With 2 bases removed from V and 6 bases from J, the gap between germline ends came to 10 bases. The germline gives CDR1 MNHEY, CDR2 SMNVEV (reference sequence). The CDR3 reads CASSLQGWAEAFF. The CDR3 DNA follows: TGTGCCAGCAGTTTACAGGGGTGGGCTGAAGCTTTCTTT.

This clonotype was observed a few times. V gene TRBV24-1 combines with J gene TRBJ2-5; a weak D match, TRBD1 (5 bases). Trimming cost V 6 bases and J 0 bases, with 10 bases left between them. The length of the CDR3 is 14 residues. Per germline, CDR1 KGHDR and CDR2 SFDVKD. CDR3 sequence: CATSQQDHQETQYF. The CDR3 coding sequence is TGTGCCACCAGTCAACAGGACCACCAAGAGACCCAGTACTTC.

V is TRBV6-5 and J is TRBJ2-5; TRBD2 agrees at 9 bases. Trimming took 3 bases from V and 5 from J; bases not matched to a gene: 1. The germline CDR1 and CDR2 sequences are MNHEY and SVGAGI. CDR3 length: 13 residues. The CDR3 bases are TGTGCCAGCAGTTATAGCGGGAGTGAGACCCAGTACTTC. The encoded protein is CASSYSGSETQYF.

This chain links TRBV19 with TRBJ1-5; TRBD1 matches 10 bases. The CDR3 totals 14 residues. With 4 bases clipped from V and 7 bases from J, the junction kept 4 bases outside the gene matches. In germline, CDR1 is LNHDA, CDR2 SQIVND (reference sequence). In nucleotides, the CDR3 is TGTGCCAGTAGTACGAGGACAGGGGGACAGCCCCAGCATTTT. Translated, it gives CASSTRTGGQPQHF. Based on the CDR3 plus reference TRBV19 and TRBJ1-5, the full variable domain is DGGITQSPKYLFRKEGQNVTLSCEQNLNHDAMYWYRQDPGQGLRLIYYSQIVNDFQKGDIAEGYSVSREKKESFPLTVTSAQKNPTAFYLCASSTRTGGQPQHFGDGTRLSIL.

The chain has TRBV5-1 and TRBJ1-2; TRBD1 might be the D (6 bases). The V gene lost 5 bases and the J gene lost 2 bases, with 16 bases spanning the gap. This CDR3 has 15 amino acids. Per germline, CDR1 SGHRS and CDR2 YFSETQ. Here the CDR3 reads CASRLGGSVNYGYTF. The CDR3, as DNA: TGCGCCAGCAGGCTCGGGGGCTCCGTAAACTATGGCTACACCTTC.